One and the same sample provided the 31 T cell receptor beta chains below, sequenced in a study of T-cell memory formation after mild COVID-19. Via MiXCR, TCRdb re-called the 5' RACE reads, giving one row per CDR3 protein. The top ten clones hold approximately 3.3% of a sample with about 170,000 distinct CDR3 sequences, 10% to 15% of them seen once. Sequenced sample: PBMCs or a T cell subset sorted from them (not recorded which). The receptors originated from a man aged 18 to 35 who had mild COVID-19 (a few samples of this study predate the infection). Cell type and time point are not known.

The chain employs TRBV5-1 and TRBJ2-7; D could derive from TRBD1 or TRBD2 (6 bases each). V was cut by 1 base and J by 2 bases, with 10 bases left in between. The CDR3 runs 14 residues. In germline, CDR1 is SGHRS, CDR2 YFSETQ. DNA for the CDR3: TGCGCCAGCAGCTTGCAAGGGGGGACCTACGAGCAGTACTTC. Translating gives CASSLQGGTYEQYF.

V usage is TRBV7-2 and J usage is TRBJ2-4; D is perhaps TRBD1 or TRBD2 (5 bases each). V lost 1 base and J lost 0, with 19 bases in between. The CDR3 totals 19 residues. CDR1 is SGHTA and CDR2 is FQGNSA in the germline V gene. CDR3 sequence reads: CASSLEGRSLRLAKNIQYF. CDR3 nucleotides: TGTGCCAGCAGCTTAGAGGGACGGAGCCTGAGACTAGCCAAAAACATTCAGTACTTC.

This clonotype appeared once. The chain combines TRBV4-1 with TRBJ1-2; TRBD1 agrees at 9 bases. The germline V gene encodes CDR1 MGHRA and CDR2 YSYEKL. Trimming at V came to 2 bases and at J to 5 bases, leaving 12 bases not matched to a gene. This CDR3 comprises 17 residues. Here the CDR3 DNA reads TGCGCCAGCAGCCAAATATTCCGGGACAGGGATAGTTATGGCTACACCTTC. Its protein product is CASSQIFRDRDSYGYTF.

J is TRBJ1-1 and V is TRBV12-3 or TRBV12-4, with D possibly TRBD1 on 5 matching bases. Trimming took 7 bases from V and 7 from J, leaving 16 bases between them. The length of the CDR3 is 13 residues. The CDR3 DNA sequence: TGTGCCAGCAAAGATTTGGTGACAGTTGAAGCTTTCTTT. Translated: CASKDLVTVEAFF.

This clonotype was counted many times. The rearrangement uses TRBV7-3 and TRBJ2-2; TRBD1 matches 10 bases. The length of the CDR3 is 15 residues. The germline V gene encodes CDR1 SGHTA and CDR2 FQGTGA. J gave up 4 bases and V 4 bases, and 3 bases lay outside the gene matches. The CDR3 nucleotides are TGTGCCAGCAGCTGGGACAGGGGACCCACCGGGGAGCTGTTTTTT. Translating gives CASSWDRGPTGELFF.

The CDR3 DNA follows: TGTGCCAGCAGTGAAGCGGCTACCGGGGAGCTGTTTTTT. Translating it yields CASSEAATGELFF. This chain joins TRBV2 and TRBJ2-2; D gene uncertain. In germline, CDR1 is SNHLY, CDR2 FYNNEI. V was trimmed by 0 bases and J by 5 bases, leaving 4 bases between them. The CDR3 loop spans 13 amino acids.

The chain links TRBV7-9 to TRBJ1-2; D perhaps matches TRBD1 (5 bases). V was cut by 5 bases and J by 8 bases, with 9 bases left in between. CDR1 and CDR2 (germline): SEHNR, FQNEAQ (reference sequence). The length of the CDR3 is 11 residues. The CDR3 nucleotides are TGTGCCAGCAGCCGCGGGGGGGGCTACACCTTC. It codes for CASSRGGGYTF.

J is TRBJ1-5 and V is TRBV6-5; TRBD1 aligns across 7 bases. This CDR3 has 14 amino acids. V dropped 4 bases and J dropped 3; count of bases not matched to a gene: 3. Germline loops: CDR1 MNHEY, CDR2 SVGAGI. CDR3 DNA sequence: TGTGCCAGCAGTTGGGACAGTACCAATCAGCCCCAGCATTTT. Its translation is CASSWDSTNQPQHF.

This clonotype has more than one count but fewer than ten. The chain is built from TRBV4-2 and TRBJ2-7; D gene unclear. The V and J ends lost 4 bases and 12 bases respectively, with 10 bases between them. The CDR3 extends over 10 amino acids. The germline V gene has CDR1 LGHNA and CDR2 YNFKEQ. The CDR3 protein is CASSLVVWYF. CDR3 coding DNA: TGTGCCAGCAGCCTGGTCGTCTGGTACTTC.

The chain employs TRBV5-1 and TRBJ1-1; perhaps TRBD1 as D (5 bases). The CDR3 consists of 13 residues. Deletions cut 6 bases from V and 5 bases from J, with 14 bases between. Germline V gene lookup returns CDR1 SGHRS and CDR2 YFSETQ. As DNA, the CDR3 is TGCGCCAGCAACGGTGGACAAAGGACTGAAGCTTTCTTT. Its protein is CASNGGQRTEAFF.

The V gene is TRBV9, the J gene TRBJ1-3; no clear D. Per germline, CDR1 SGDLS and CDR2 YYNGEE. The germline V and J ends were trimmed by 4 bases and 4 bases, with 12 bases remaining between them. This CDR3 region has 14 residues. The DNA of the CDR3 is TGTGCCAGCAGCTCCGCAGATATGGGAAACACCATATATTTT. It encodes CASSSADMGNTIYF.

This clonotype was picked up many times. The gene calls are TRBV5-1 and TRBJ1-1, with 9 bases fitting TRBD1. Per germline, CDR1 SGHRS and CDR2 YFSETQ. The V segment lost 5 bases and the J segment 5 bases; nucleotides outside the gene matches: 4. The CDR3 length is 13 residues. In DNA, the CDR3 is TGCGCCAGCAGTTGGACAGGGGAAACTGAAGCTTTCTTT. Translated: CASSWTGETEAFF.

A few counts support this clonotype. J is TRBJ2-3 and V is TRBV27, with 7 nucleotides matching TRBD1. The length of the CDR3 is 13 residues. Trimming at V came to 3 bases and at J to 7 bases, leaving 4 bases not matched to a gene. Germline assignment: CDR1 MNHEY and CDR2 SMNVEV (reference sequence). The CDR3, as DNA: TGTGCCAGCAGTTTCAGACAGGGATATACGCAGTATTTT. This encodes CASSFRQGYTQYF.

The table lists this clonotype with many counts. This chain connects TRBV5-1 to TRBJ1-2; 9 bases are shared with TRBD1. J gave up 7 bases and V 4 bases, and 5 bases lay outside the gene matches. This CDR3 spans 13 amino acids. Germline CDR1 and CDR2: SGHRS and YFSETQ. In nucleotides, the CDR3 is TGCGCCAGCAGCCCGGGACAGGGTGGTGGCTACACCTTC. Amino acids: CASSPGQGGGYTF.

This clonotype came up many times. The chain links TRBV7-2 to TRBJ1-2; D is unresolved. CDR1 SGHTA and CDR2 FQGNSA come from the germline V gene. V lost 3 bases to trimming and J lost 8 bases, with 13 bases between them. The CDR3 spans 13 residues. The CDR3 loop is CASSFRATSGYTF. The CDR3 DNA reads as TGTGCCAGCAGCTTCAGAGCTACTTCGGGCTACACCTTC. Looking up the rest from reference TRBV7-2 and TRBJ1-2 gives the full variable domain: GAGVSQSPSNKVTEKGKDVELRCDPISGHTALYWYRQSLGQGLEFLIYFQGNSAPDKSGLPSDRFSAERTGGSVSTLTIQRTQQEDSAVYLCASSFRATSGYTFGSGTRLTVV.

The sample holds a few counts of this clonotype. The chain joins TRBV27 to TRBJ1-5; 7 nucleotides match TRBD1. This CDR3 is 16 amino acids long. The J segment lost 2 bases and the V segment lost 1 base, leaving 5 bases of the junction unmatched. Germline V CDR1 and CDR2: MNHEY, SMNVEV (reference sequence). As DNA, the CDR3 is TGTGCCAGCAGTTTATTAGGGGGCGGAGGCAATCAGCCCCAGCATTTT. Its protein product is CASSLLGGGGNQPQHF.

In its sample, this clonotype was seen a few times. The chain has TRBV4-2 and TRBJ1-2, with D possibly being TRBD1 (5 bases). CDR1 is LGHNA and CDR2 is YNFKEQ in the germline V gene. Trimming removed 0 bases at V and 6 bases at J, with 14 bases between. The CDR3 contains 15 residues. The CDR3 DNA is TGTGCCAGCAGCCAAGATCGCCGGGGCGAGCATGGCTACACCTTC. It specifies CASSQDRRGEHGYTF.

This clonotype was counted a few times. The CDR3 is CASTTSGGTEAFF. DNA of the CDR3: TGTGCCAGCACTACGAGTGGGGGCACTGAAGCTTTCTTT. The genes are TRBV6-2 or TRBV6-3 and TRBJ1-1; tentatively, D is TRBD1 (5 bases). V shed 7 bases and J shed 4 bases, with 13 bases lying between them. This CDR3 is built from 13 residues. Germline V lookup: CDR1 MNHEY, CDR2 SVGEGT.

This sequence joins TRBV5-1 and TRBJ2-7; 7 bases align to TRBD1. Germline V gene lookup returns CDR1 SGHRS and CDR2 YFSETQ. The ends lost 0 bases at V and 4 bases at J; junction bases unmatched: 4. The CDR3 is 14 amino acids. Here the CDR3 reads CASSLAGTDYEQYF. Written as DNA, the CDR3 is TGCGCCAGCAGCTTGGCGGGGACAGATTACGAGCAGTACTTC.

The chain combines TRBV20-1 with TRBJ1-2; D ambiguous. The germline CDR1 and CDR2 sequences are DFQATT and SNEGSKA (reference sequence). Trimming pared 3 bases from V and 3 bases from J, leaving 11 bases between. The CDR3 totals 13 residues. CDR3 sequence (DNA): TGCAGTGCTAGTCGGCCGCTGGACTATGGCTACACCTTC. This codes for CSASRPLDYGYTF.

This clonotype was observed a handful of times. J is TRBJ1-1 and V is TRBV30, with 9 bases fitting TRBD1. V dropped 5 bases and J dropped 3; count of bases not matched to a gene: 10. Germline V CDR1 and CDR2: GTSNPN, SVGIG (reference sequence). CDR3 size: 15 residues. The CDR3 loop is CAWATGQGRHTEAFF. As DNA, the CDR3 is TGTGCCTGGGCCACGGGACAGGGACGCCACACTGAAGCTTTCTTT.

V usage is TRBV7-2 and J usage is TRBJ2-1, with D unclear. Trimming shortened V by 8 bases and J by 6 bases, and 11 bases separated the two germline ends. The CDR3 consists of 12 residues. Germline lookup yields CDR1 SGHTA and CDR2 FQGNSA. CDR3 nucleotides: TGTGCCAGCGAGACGACCCGCAATGAGCAGTTCTTC. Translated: CASETTRNEQFF.

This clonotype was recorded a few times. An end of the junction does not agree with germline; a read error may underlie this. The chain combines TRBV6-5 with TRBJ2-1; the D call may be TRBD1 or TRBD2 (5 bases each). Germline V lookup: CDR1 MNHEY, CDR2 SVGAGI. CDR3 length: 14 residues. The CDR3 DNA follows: TGTGCCAGCAGTAGCCCCGGGACCGGTAATGGGCAGTTCTTC. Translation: CASSSPGTGNGQFF.

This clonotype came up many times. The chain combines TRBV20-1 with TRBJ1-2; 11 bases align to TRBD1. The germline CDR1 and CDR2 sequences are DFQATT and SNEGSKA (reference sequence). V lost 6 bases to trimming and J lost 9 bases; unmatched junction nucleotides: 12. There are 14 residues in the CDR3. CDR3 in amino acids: CSALTGTGGRSYTF. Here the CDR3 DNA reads TGCAGTGCCCTTACCGGGACAGGGGGGAGAAGCTACACCTTC.

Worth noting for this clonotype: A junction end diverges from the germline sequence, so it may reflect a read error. The CDR3 DNA reads as TGTGCTAGTGGGTTGGACACCGGGGAGCTGTTTTTT. It is translated as CASGLDTGELFF. The genes are TRBV12-5 and TRBJ2-2; D is unclear. CDR1 is LGHNT and CDR2 is FRNRAP in the germline V gene. The CDR3 is made up of 12 amino acids.

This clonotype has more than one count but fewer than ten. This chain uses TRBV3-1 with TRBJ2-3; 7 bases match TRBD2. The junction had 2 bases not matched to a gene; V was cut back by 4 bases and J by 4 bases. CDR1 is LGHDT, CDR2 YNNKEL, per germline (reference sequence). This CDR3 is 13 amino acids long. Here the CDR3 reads CASSRSGADTQYF. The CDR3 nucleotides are TGTGCCAGCAGCCGAAGCGGGGCAGATACGCAGTATTTT.

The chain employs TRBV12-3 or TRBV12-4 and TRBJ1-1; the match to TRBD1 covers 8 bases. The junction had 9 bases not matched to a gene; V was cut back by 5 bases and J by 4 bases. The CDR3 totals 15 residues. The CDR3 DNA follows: TGTGCCAGCAGTATCGGACAGGGAGCGGGCACTGAAGCTTTCTTT. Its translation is CASSIGQGAGTEAFF.

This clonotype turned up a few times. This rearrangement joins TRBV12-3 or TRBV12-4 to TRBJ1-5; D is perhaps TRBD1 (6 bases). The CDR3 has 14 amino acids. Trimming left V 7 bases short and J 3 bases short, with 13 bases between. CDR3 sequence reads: CASTLYRANQPQHF. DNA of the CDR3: TGTGCCAGCACCTTATACAGGGCCAATCAGCCCCAGCATTTT.

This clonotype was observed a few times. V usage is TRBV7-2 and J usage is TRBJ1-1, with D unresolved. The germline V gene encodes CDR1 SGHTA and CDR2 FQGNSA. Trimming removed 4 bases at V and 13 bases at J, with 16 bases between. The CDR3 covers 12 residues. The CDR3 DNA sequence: TGTGCCAGCAGCTACCCTGAGGGAGATGTTTTCTTT. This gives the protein CASSYPEGDVFF.

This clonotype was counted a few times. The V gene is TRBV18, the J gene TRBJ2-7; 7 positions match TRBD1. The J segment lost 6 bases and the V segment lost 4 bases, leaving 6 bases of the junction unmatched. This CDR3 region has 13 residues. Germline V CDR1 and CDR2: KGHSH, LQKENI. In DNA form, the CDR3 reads TGTGCCAGCTCACAGGGACAGCAGGGCGAGCAGTACGTC. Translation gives CASSQGQQGEQYV.

CDR3 amino acids: CASSRTRNTEAFF. The CDR3 bases are TGTGCCAGCAGCCGAACAAGGAACACTGAAGCTTTCTTT. This chain joins TRBV7-2 and TRBJ1-1; D gene ambiguous. The CDR3 runs to 13 residues. Trimming took 5 bases from V and 1 from J, leaving 8 bases between them. In germline, CDR1 is SGHTA, CDR2 FQGNSA. Full variable domain (missing parts from reference TRBV7-2 and TRBJ1-1): GAGVSQSPSNKVTEKGKDVELRCDPISGHTALYWYRQSLGQGLEFLIYFQGNSAPDKSGLPSDRFSAERTGGSVSTLTIQRTQQEDSAVYLCASSRTRNTEAFFGQGTRLTVV.